This TCR beta chain was sequenced in a study of blood T cell repertoires in COVID-19. Study context: Samples taken during acute and convalescent COVID-19 were collected in the United States, Italy and Spain. T cells, B-cell-depleted T cells, or PBMCs supplied cDNA or gDNA.

V dropped 4 bases and J dropped 4 bases, with 2 bases sitting between them. The CDR3 consists of 11 residues. As originally analysed: How many nucleated cells were present was estimated from reference gene primer amplification. Generated by immunoSEQ multiplex PCR, the TCRdb table keeps only in-frame clones and is missing some. Clone size and V and J calls were adopted from that table, with D and trimming inferred from the DNA. The sample has about 90,000 clones, 75% to 90% seen once. The sample consisted of peripheral blood. This rearrangement joins TRBV23-1 to TRBJ1-5, with D unresolved. TRBV23-1 has ORF status, its function being uncertain. The TCR sequence derives from an older woman with acute or convalescent COVID-19. CDR3 in DNA: TGCGCCAGCAGTCCAAATCAGCCCCAGCATTTT. Translating gives CASSPNQPQHF.